The sequence of this T cell receptor beta chain was determined in a study of CD8+ T cells in alopecia areata. As for the study in general: Patients in the treated group were given tofacitinib by mouth, 5 to 10 mg twice a day. Study conclusions and caveats: Relative to normal scalp, lesional scalp, especially alopecia totalis/universalis, showed higher clonality.

This clone occurred a few times. Antigen specificity is unknown. It was from PBMCs that CD4+ and CD8+ T cells were sorted. RNA extraction was followed by reverse transcription into cDNA, which acted as the sequencing template. The data were produced by immunoSEQ multiplex PCR, yet TCRdb's version contains in-frame clones alone and is incomplete. The table lists 150,000 or so clones, around 50% of them singletons. The CDR3 has 14 amino acids. Germline values: CDR1 SQVTM, CDR2 ANQGSEA. The V segment lost 3 bases and the J segment 3 bases; nucleotides outside the gene matches: 5. This rearrangement joins TRBV29-1 to TRBJ2-7; 10 nucleotides line up with TRBD1. The origin of this receptor is a human donor with alopecia areata. The input for sequencing was CD8+ T cells sorted from blood, taken at week 0. CDR3 sequence (DNA): TGCAGCGTTGAGTATTGGGACAGGGGCTACGAGCAGTACTTC. Amino acid sequence: CSVEYWDRGYEQYF.